These T cell receptor beta chains were read from a single sample in a study of T cell responses to AZD1222 COVID-19 vaccine. Here immunoSEQ multiplex PCR was the method, and the copy in TCRdb shows in-frame clones only, minus some. The sample records more than 150,000 clones, 70% to 90% being singletons. Material: peripheral blood, obtained 28 days after the second AZD1222 dose. The source of these receptors is an adult who received the AZD1222 COVID-19 vaccine. Both conserved end residues are part of each CDR3. The order of the fields is J gene, V gene, D gene, clone size, CDR3 DNA, CDR3 protein. A D gene is named only where the DNA matches it firmly. Rows give clone size only sometimes, using once, few, many, or a class for an expanded clone.

J: TRBJ2-3; V: TRBV28; D: NA; size: NA; DNA: TGTGCCAGCAGTTCTCCTCTTTTGCTCCAACACACAGATACGCAGTATTTT; CDR3: CASSSPLLLQHTDTQYF
J: TRBJ2-1; V: TRBV4-2; D: TRBD1; size: NA; DNA: TGTGCCAGCAGCCAAGAGGGACAGGGGACCTACAATGAGCAGTTCTTC; CDR3: CASSQEGQGTYNEQFF
J: TRBJ2-5; V: TRBV9; D: TRBD1; size: NA; DNA: TGTGCCAGCAGCGCCTCACCGGGACAGGGGCAAGAGACCCAGTACTTC; CDR3: CASSASPGQGQETQYF
J: TRBJ1-5; V: TRBV4-1; D: NA; size: NA; DNA: TGCGCCAGCAGCCAAGTCGGGCGGTGGGGTCAGCCCCAGCATTTT; CDR3: CASSQVGRWGQPQHF
J: TRBJ1-2; V: TRBV14; D: NA; size: NA; DNA: TGTGCCAGCAGCCAAGATCTTTACAGAATCTATGGCTACACCTTC; CDR3: CASSQDLYRIYGYTF
J: TRBJ2-2; V: TRBV6-5; D: NA; size: NA; DNA: TGTGCCAGCAGTTTAGCACTCCTCAACACCGGGGAGCTGTTTTTT; CDR3: CASSLALLNTGELFF
J: TRBJ2-2; V: TRBV4-2; D: TRBD2; size: NA; DNA: TGTGCCAGCAGCGGGTCAGGAACTAGCGGGCAGCGTGGCGGGGAGCTGTTTTTT; CDR3: CASSGSGTSGQRGGELFF
J: TRBJ2-1; V: TRBV14; D: TRBD2; size: NA; DNA: TGTGCCAGCAGCCACCGAGCTGGACTAGCTATGAATGAGCAGTTCTTC; CDR3: CASSHRAGLAMNEQFF
J: TRBJ2-1; V: TRBV7-3; D: TRBD2; size: NA; DNA: TGTGCCAGCAGCTTAACGTTGGCGGGAGTACGGGAGCAGTTCTTC; CDR3: CASSLTLAGVREQFF
J: TRBJ2-5; V: TRBV19; D: TRBD2; size: NA; DNA: TGTGCCAGTAGTCCACGGGGGGGGAAAGAGACCCAGTACTTC; CDR3: CASSPRGGKETQYF
J: TRBJ2-7; V: TRBV30; D: NA; size: NA; DNA: TGTGCCTGGATGGGGACCTCCTACGAGCAGTACTTC; CDR3: CAWMGTSYEQYF
J: TRBJ2-7; V: TRBV5-6; D: NA; size: NA; DNA: TGTGCCAGCAGCTTGCCCGGGACAACTTTTTACGAGCAGTACTTC; CDR3: CASSLPGTTFYEQYF
J: TRBJ2-5; V: TRBV6-1; D: NA; size: NA; DNA: TGTGCCAGCAGTGAGGGGGCAGGGGAAGAGACCCAGTACTTC; CDR3: CASSEGAGEETQYF
J: TRBJ2-1; V: TRBV5-1; D: NA; size: NA; DNA: TGCGCCAGCAGCTTGGACCGGAGCTCCTACAATGAGCAGTTCTTC; CDR3: CASSLDRSSYNEQFF
J: TRBJ1-5; V: TRBV24-1; D: TRBD1; size: NA; DNA: TGTGCCACGGACCGGACAGGATTCAATCAGCCCCAGCATTTT; CDR3: CATDRTGFNQPQHF
J: TRBJ2-1; V: TRBV11-3; D: TRBD2; size: NA; DNA: TGTGCCAGCAGCCCCGGACTAGCGGGAAATAGCAATGAGCAGTTCTTC; CDR3: CASSPGLAGNSNEQFF
J: TRBJ1-3; V: TRBV12-3/TRBV12-4; D: NA; size: once; DNA: TGTGCCAACCCGGGGATTGGGGGCTTATATTTT; CDR3: CANPGIGGLYF
J: TRBJ2-7; V: TRBV10-2; D: TRBD2; size: NA; DNA: TGCGCCAGCACTCTAACTAGCGTGGTTTACGAGCAGTACTTC; CDR3: CASTLTSVVYEQYF
J: TRBJ2-1; V: TRBV6-2/TRBV6-3; D: TRBD1; size: NA; DNA: TGTGCCAGCAGTTACGTCACCGGGACAGGGATCAGCAATGAGCAGTTCTTC; CDR3: CASSYVTGTGISNEQFF
J: TRBJ1-2; V: TRBV29-1; D: NA; size: NA; DNA: TGCAGCGGCAGCACAGGGATAGGCTACACCTTC; CDR3: CSGSTGIGYTF